This T cell receptor (beta chain) is drawn from a study of response to subunit inactivated influenza vaccine. Remarks on this clonotype: Its antigen is unknown.

In TCRdb, the RT-PCR reads were re-called with MiXCR into one record per CDR3 protein. The profile covers 170,000 or so distinct CDR3 sequences, with over 8.5% appearing a single time and roughly a third taken by the ten largest. CDR1 SGHRS and CDR2 YFSETQ come from the germline V gene. This CDR3 region has 13 residues. The V gene lost 7 bases and the J gene lost 1 base, with 11 bases spanning the gap. Findings and limits, study-wide: It was the authors' suggestion that each seasonal influenza vaccination recruits few new T cells.

The origin of this receptor is a man between 50 and 69 years old who received an inactivated influenza vaccine. Source: CD8+ T cells sorted from PBMCs, taken around 25 months after vaccination. The chain uses TRBV5-1 and TRBJ2-5; perhaps TRBD2 as D (6 bases). CDR3 sequence: CASGGLFQETQYF. For the CDR3, the DNA is TGCGCCAGCGGAGGACTATTCCAAGAGACCCAGTACTTC.